This TCR beta chain was identified during a study of blood T cells in healthy people across ages. Germline V CDR1 and CDR2: MDHEN, SYDVKM. Trimming left V 10 bases short and J 2 bases short, with 18 bases between. This CDR3 spans 15 amino acids. Through a sample-barcoded 5' primer and a J-beta primer mix, a second PCR was run for roughly 6 to 11 cycles. TCRdb re-analysed the 5' RACE reads in MiXCR, keeping a single row per CDR3 protein. Among roughly 1,800,000 distinct CDR3 sequences listed, just under 50% were seen once. This clonotype occurred once. The sequenced sample was blood. The TCR comes from a middle-aged woman in good health. The chain links TRBV28 to TRBJ2-1, with D perhaps TRBD2 (6 bases). CDR3 nucleotide sequence: TGTGCCATACGTCGCGGGGCGAGCACCTACAATGAGCAGTTCTTC. Translation gives CAIRRGASTYNEQFF.